The 29 T cell receptor beta chains in this list originate from one sample, sequenced in a study of T cell repertoires in cytomegalovirus infection. One entry per CDR3 protein results from TCRdb running MiXCR on the reads. Of under 850,000 distinct CDR3 sequences listed, roughly 33% are singletons. These receptors have no identified antigens. Material: cultured PBMCs, obtained from culture after CMV antigen stimulation. All receptors come from a human donor in good health (CMV status not recorded). Some clones in this sample may be carry-over from other donors' samples.

This chain links TRBV6-5 with TRBJ1-1, with unresolved D. Trimming cost V 5 bases and J 1 base, with 8 bases left between them. The CDR3 is 13 residues long. Germline V gene data show CDR1 as MNHEY and CDR2 as SVGAGI. In DNA, the CDR3 is TGTGCCAGCAGTACTGGTAAGAACACTGAAGCTTTCTTT. Its translation is CASSTGKNTEAFF.

This chain connects TRBV6-1 to TRBJ1-1; 7 bases are a match to TRBD1. The CDR3 is made up of 14 amino acids. In germline, CDR1 is MNHNS, CDR2 SASEGT. V lost 5 bases, J lost 1 base, and 4 bases stayed unmatched. CDR3 in amino acids: CASSRGTENTEAFF. The CDR3 DNA sequence: TGTGCCAGCAGTCGAGGGACAGAGAACACTGAAGCTTTCTTT.

This chain joins TRBV20-1 and TRBJ2-3; 8 bases fit TRBD2. CDR3 length: 14 residues. Germline CDR1 reads DFQATT; CDR2 reads SNEGSKA (reference sequence). J lost 4 bases, V lost 6 bases, and 9 bases had no gene match. The CDR3 sequence is CSALRTSTSDTQYF. CDR3 in DNA: TGCAGTGCCCTTCGGACTAGCACATCAGATACGCAGTATTTT.

This clonotype was detected ten times or more. The germline gene is not matched at one end of the junction; a read error may be the cause. The V and J genes are TRBV7-7 and TRBJ2-5; 8 bases are a match to TRBD1. This CDR3 has 14 amino acids. Germline V lookup: CDR1 SSHAT, CDR2 FNYEAQ (reference sequence). CDR3 region: CASSSVQGGETQYF. CDR3 bases: TGTGCTAGCAGCTCCGTACAGGGGGGAGAGACCCAGTACTTC.

This clonotype came up many times. The gene calls are TRBV7-2 and TRBJ2-1; the match to TRBD2 covers 14 bases. The CDR3 is made up of 15 amino acids. Unmatched junction bases numbered 6, after V lost 5 bases and J lost 9 bases. Germline assignment: CDR1 SGHTA and CDR2 FQGNSA. The DNA of the CDR3 is TGTGCCAGCAGCCCGGGACTAGCGGGGGAGGGTGAGCAGTTCTTC. This gives the protein CASSPGLAGEGEQFF.

The rearrangement uses TRBV4-3 and TRBJ2-3; 11 nucleotides line up with TRBD2. Looked up from germline, CDR1 is LGHNA and CDR2 is YSLEER. This CDR3 comprises 15 residues. Germline trimming cut 0 bases from V and 7 bases from J; bases unmatched to any gene: 3. The CDR3 is CASSQDTSGSHTQYF. Written as DNA, the CDR3 is TGCGCCAGCAGCCAAGATACTAGCGGGAGTCATACGCAGTATTTT.

This clonotype was picked up a small number of times. The chain joins TRBV7-2 to TRBJ2-3; D is possibly TRBD2 (6 bases). Germline V gives CDR1 SGHTA, CDR2 FQGNSA. The CDR3 length is 13 residues. Trimming removed 5 bases at V and 6 bases at J, with 12 bases between. The CDR3 sequence: CASSAGLMDTQYF. The CDR3, as DNA: TGTGCCAGCAGCGCGGGACTCATGGATACGCAGTATTTT.

This clonotype was recorded a few times. The gene calls are TRBV28 and TRBJ2-7; TRBD2 agrees at 10 bases. This CDR3 is built from 15 residues. With V trimmed by 6 bases and J by 2 bases, 7 bases remained unmatched. The V gene's germline CDR1 is MDHEN and CDR2 SYDVKM. CDR3 residues: CASRPIAGGPYEQYF. The CDR3 DNA follows: TGTGCCAGCAGGCCTATAGCGGGGGGCCCCTACGAGCAGTACTTC.

This clonotype was seen a few times. Compared with germline, one end of the junction differs, possibly owing to a read error. V and J are TRBV7-2 and TRBJ2-5, with D perhaps matching TRBD1 or TRBD2 (6 bases each). The CDR3 consists of 13 residues. CDR1 is SGHTA and CDR2 is FQGNSA in the germline V gene. The CDR3 loop is CASSLSEGTPGGF. The CDR3 DNA reads TGTGCCAGCAGCTTATCCGAGGGGACACCCGGGGGCTTC. The whole variable domain, filled in from reference TRBV7-2 and TRBJ2-5, reads GAGVSQSPSNKVTEKGKDVELRCDPISGHTALYWYRQSLGQGLEFLIYFQGNSAPDKSGLPSDRFSAERTGGSVSTLTIQRTQQEDSAVYLCASSLSEGTPGGFGPGTRLLVL.

The V gene is TRBV6-2 or TRBV6-3, the J gene TRBJ1-5, with D unclear. The CDR3 covers 13 residues. Germline lookup yields CDR1 MNHEY and CDR2 SVGEGT. Trimming stripped 2 bases from V and 10 bases from J, with 12 bases between. CDR3 region: CASSYPRLRPQHF. In DNA form, the CDR3 reads TGTGCCAGCAGTTACCCAAGACTTCGACCCCAGCATTTT.

This clonotype was recorded many times. This chain connects TRBV7-2 to TRBJ1-1, with unresolved D. V lost 4 bases, J lost 5 bases, and 14 bases lay in between. There are 14 residues in the CDR3. Germline V gene lookup returns CDR1 SGHTA and CDR2 FQGNSA. The CDR3 spells CASSSPPLGTEAFF. The CDR3 DNA is TGTGCCAGCAGCTCACCACCGTTAGGGACTGAAGCTTTCTTT.

The chain couples TRBV7-2 to TRBJ1-3; 10 nucleotides line up with TRBD1. This CDR3 has 16 amino acids. CDR1 and CDR2 from the germline V gene are SGHTA and FQGNSA. With 5 bases clipped from V and 4 bases from J, the junction kept 8 bases outside the gene matches. CDR3 sequence: CASSPVDRGPGNTIYF. The CDR3 bases are TGTGCCAGCAGCCCCGTCGACAGGGGGCCCGGAAACACCATATATTTT.

The chain recombines TRBV5-4 with TRBJ1-3, with D hard to call. Trimming removed 4 bases from V and 0 bases from J, with 11 bases in between. Germline CDR1 and CDR2: SGHNT and YYREEE (reference sequence). The CDR3 has 15 amino acids. The CDR3 DNA follows: TGTGCCAGCAGCACCGGAGGGCTCTCTGGAAACACCATATATTTT. It codes for CASSTGGLSGNTIYF.

This chain links TRBV7-8 with TRBJ1-5, with D perhaps TRBD1 (6 bases). V lost 6 bases and J 5 bases, leaving 14 bases between the germline ends. Looked up from germline, CDR1 is SGHVS and CDR2 is FQNEAQ. This CDR3 has 14 residues. The CDR3 protein is CASRRRGGDQPQHF. CDR3 DNA: TGTGCCAGCAGGCGGAGAGGGGGGGATCAGCCCCAGCATTTT.

The chain uses TRBV7-2 and TRBJ2-7; TRBD2 agrees at 8 bases. J lost 0 bases, V lost 3 bases, and 7 bases had no gene match. Germline values: CDR1 SGHTA, CDR2 FQGNSA. The CDR3 extends over 16 amino acids. CDR3 amino acids: CASSLSGGGSSYEQYF. The CDR3 DNA is TGTGCCAGCAGCTTGAGCGGGGGTGGGAGCTCCTACGAGCAGTACTTC. Full variable domain (remainder filled in from reference TRBV7-2 and TRBJ2-7): GAGVSQSPSNKVTEKGKDVELRCDPISGHTALYWYRQSLGQGLEFLIYFQGNSAPDKSGLPSDRFSAERTGGSVSTLTIQRTQQEDSAVYLCASSLSGGGSSYEQYFGPGTRLTVT.

The rearrangement uses TRBV5-4 and TRBJ2-3, with D possibly TRBD2 on 6 matching bases. V was clipped by 4 bases and J by 1 base, with 10 bases between them. This CDR3 is 14 amino acids long. From germline, CDR1 is SGHNT and CDR2 YYREEE (reference sequence). CDR3 in amino acids: CASSAGTRTDTQYF. The CDR3, as DNA: TGTGCCAGCAGCGCGGGGACCCGCACAGATACGCAGTATTTT.

The chain uses TRBV7-9 and TRBJ1-1; no clear D gene. V was pared by 6 bases and J by 0 bases, with 29 bases between. The CDR3 has 20 residues. CDR1 SEHNR and CDR2 FQNEAQ come from the germline V gene (reference sequence). The CDR3 reads CASSLMGSGFYIPMNTEAFF. The CDR3 coding sequence is TGTGCCAGCAGTTTGATGGGATCGGGGTTTTATATCCCCATGAACACTGAAGCTTTCTTT.

V gene TRBV20-1 combines with J gene TRBJ1-5, with D hard to call. The ends were cut back, 6 bases at V and 4 bases at J, with 10 bases in the middle. The CDR3 is made up of 12 amino acids. CDR1 DFQATT and CDR2 SNEGSKA come from the germline V gene (reference sequence). The CDR3 DNA reads as TGCAGTGCGCCCAAAGGGAATCAGCCCCAGCATTTT. This encodes CSAPKGNQPQHF.

V usage is TRBV20-1 and J usage is TRBJ2-3; TRBD2 matches at 9 bases. The ends lost 4 bases at V and 7 bases at J; junction bases unmatched: 12. The CDR3 runs 15 residues. Germline values: CDR1 DFQATT, CDR2 SNEGSKA (reference sequence). The CDR3 nucleotides are TGCAGTGCTACATTTTCCGCGGGAGGGCGAAATACGCAGTATTTT. Translation gives CSATFSAGGRNTQYF.

This clonotype was found a few times. This chain joins TRBV12-3 or TRBV12-4 and TRBJ2-1; TRBD2 matches at 8 bases. V shed 6 bases, J shed 8 bases, and the junction held 9 bases outside the gene matches. The CDR3 is 14 residues long. CDR3 residues: CASSSSGSIDEQFF. CDR3 sequence (DNA): TGTGCCAGCAGCTCCAGCGGGAGTATCGATGAGCAGTTCTTC.

The CDR3 DNA reads TGTGCCAGCAGTTTAGGCCTAGCGCCGAGCTATGAGCAGTTCTTC. Translation gives CASSLGLAPSYEQFF. The gene calls are TRBV6-8 and TRBJ2-1, with a tentative D call TRBD2 (6 bases). From germline, CDR1 is MNHGY and CDR2 SAAAGT. V was shortened by 4 bases and J by 8 bases, with 18 bases between the two germline ends. This CDR3 contains 15 residues.

This clonotype was seen a handful of times. The chain combines TRBV6-5 with TRBJ2-5; TRBD2 aligns across 10 bases. After removal of 7 bases from V and 9 bases from J, the junction contained 17 bases not matched to a gene. The CDR3 contains 16 residues. Germline lookup yields CDR1 MNHEY and CDR2 SVGAGI. CDR3 DNA sequence: TGTGCCAGCATCAGGAAAGCGGGAGGGCCTCCTAAGGCCCAGTACTTC. Its translation is CASIRKAGGPPKAQYF.

This clonotype has at least ten counts. One end of the junction does not line up with germline, which may come from a read error. The chain has TRBV5-1 and TRBJ2-1; perhaps TRBD1 as D (6 bases). The CDR3 length is 15 residues. Germline loops: CDR1 SGHRS, CDR2 YFSETQ. The CDR3 is CASSLVGGSYNEQFF. DNA for the CDR3: TGTGCCAGCAGCTTAGTAGGGGGCTCCTACAATGAGCAGTTCTTC. Combining the CDR3 with reference TRBV5-1 and TRBJ2-1 gives the whole variable domain KAGVTQTPRYLIKTRGQQVTLSCSPISGHRSVSWYQQTPGQGLQFLFEYFSETQRNKGNFPGRFSGRQFSNSRSEMNVSTLELGDSALYLCASSLVGGSYNEQFFGPGTRLTVL.

The table lists this clonotype with a few counts. The chain combines TRBV7-6 with TRBJ1-4; D is uncertain. Germline V gene lookup returns CDR1 SGHVS and CDR2 FNYEAQ. The length of the CDR3 is 14 residues. V was pared by 5 bases and J by 3 bases, with 10 bases between. The DNA of the CDR3 is TGTGCCAGCAGCCATCGTCGATCTAATGAAAAACTGTTTTTT. This translates into CASSHRRSNEKLFF. Drawing the rest from reference TRBV7-6 and TRBJ1-4, the complete variable domain is GAGVSQSPRYKVTKRGQDVALRCDPISGHVSLYWYRQALGQGPEFLTYFNYEAQQDKSGLPNDRFSAERPEGSISTLTIQRTEQRDSAMYRCASSHRRSNEKLFFGSGTQLSVL.

This clonotype was seen a handful of times. The genes are TRBV6-5 and TRBJ2-1; 7 bases match TRBD2. Germline values: CDR1 MNHEY, CDR2 SVGAGI. The CDR3 spans 14 residues. Germline trimming cut 8 bases from V and 7 bases from J; bases unmatched to any gene: 11. The CDR3 spells CASHRGRAGNEQFF. CDR3 coding DNA: TGTGCCAGCCACCGTGGGAGGGCCGGGAATGAGCAGTTCTTC.

This chain links TRBV30 with TRBJ2-4, with 8 nucleotides matching TRBD1. J was trimmed by 0 bases and V by 2 bases; bases with no gene match: 3. Germline V lookup: CDR1 GTSNPN, CDR2 SVGIG (reference sequence). The CDR3 is 15 amino acids. CDR3 sequence reads: CAWSRQGAAKNIQYF. The CDR3 DNA reads as TGTGCCTGGAGTCGTCAGGGGGCAGCCAAAAACATTCAGTACTTC. Full variable domain (missing parts from reference TRBV30 and TRBJ2-4): SQTIHQWPATLVQPVGSPLSLECTVEGTSNPNLYWYRQAAGRGLQLLFYSVGIGQISSEVPQNLSASRPQDRQFILSSKKLLLSDSGFYLCAWSRQGAAKNIQYFGAGTRLSVL.

The rearrangement uses TRBV20-1 and TRBJ2-3; the D is unclear. The CDR3 consists of 15 residues. Germline lookup yields CDR1 DFQATT and CDR2 SNEGSKA (reference sequence). V shed 4 bases and J shed 7 bases, with 21 bases lying between them. In DNA form, the CDR3 reads TGCAGTGCTATGTTAGGGTTTATCGTGTCGAATACGCAGTATTTT. Its protein product is CSAMLGFIVSNTQYF.

Only a few counts were recorded for this clonotype. CDR3 amino acids: CASSGGDFSYEQYF. The CDR3 bases are TGTGCCAGCAGCGGGGGGGATTTTTCCTACGAGCAGTACTTC. This chain links TRBV12-3 or TRBV12-4 with TRBJ2-7; 8 nucleotides align to TRBD2. The CDR3 consists of 14 residues. V trimming: 6 bases; J trimming: 1 base; junction bases outside the gene matches: 5.

This clonotype was picked up many times. The chain uses TRBV7-2 and TRBJ2-7; TRBD2 aligns across 11 bases. The length of the CDR3 is 15 residues. Trimming removed 0 bases from V and 3 bases from J; junction bases left unmatched: 1. Germline V CDR1 and CDR2: SGHTA, FQGNSA. The CDR3 DNA reads TGTGCCAGCAGCTTAGCGCTAGCGGGAGGCTACGAGCAGTACTTC. Its translation is CASSLALAGGYEQYF. Full variable domain (remainder filled in from reference TRBV7-2 and TRBJ2-7): GAGVSQSPSNKVTEKGKDVELRCDPISGHTALYWYRQSLGQGLEFLIYFQGNSAPDKSGLPSDRFSAERTGGSVSTLTIQRTQQEDSAVYLCASSLALAGGYEQYFGPGTRLTVT.